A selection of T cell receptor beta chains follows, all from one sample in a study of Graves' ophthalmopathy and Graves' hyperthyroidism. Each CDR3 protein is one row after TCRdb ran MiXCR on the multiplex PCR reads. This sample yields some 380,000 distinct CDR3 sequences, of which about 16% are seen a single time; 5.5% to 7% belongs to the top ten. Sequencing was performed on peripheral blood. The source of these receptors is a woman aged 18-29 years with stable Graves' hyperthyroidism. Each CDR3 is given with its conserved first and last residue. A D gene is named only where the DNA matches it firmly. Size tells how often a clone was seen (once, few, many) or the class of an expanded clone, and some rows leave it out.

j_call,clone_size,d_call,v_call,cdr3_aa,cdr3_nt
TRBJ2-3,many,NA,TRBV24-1,CATSDRHPGTPNDYGDTQYF,TGTGCCACCAGTGACCGCCACCCCGGGACGCCGAACGATTATGGGGATACGCAGTATTTT
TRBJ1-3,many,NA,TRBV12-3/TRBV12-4,CASIKGNSNTIYF,TGTGCCAGCATAAAGGGAAACTCAAACACCATATATTTT
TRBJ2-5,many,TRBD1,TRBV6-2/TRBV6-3,CASSPSGQGKGTQYF,TGTGCCAGCAGCCCGTCCGGACAGGGGAAGGGGACCCAGTACTTC
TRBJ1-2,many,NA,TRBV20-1,CSARDKLGTIGYGYTF,TGCAGTGCTAGAGACAAGCTCGGGACAATCGGCTATGGCTACACCTTC
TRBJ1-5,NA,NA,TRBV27,CASSFGGNYQPQHF,TGTGCCAGCAGTTTTGGGGGGAACTATCAGCCTCAGCATTTT
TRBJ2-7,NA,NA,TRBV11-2,CASSMTVSYEQYF,TGTGCCAGCAGCATGACAGTCTCCTACGAGCAGTACTTC
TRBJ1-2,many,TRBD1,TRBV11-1,CASSLNPGQFTNGYTF,TGTGCCAGCAGCTTGAATCCGGGACAGTTCACCAATGGCTACACCTTC
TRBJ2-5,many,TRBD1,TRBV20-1,CSARDWSLRTGRETQYF,TGCAGTGCTAGAGATTGGAGCTTGAGGACAGGGAGGGAGACCCAGTACTTC
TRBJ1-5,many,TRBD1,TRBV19,CASSISPQTGRGQPQHF,TGTGCCAGTAGTATATCCCCCCAGACAGGGCGGGGGCAGCCCCAGCATTTT
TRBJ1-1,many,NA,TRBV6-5,CASSYEGNTEAFF,TGTGCCAGCAGTTATGAGGGAAACACTGAAGCTTTCTTT
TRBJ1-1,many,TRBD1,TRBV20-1,CSVEDRRRVNTEAFF,TGCAGTGTCGAGGACAGGCGGCGGGTGAACACTGAAGCTTTCTTT
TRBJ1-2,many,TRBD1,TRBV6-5,CASGTVNGGYTF,TGTGCCAGCGGGACAGTCAATGGAGGCTACACCTTC
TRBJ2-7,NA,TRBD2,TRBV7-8,CASSSWTSGFRYEQYF,TGTGCCAGCAGCTCCTGGACTAGCGGGTTCCGCTACGAGCAGTACTTC
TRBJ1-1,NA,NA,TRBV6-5,CASRGGGRALNTEAFF,TGTGCCAGCCGAGGGGGGGGGCGGGCTTTGAACACTGAAGCTTTCTTT
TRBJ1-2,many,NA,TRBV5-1,CASSLGVGYGYTF,TGCGCCAGCAGCTTGGGGGTTGGGTATGGCTACACCTTC
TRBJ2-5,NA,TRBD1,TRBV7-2,CASSLWTGEETQYF,TGTGCCAGCAGTCTATGGACAGGAGAAGAGACCCAGTACTTC
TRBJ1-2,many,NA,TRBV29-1,CSVEDQDGLRTYGYTF,TGCAGCGTTGAAGATCAGGATGGACTCAGAACCTATGGCTACACCTTC
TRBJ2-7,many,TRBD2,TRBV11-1,CASSFTSGGRDEQYF,TGTGCCAGCAGCTTTACTAGCGGGGGGCGCGACGAGCAGTACTTC
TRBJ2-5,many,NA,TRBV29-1,CSAGGQKETQYF,TGCAGCGCCGGCGGACAGAAAGAGACCCAGTACTTC